A selection of T cell receptor beta chains follows, all from one sample in a study of post-analysis software for immune sequencing data. Using its own MiXCR run on the PCR reads, TCRdb lists one record per CDR3 protein. The table shows roughly 800,000 distinct CDR3 sequences, with about 43% occurring only once. The sample taken for sequencing was blood. The receptor source for this set is a girl aged 10-17 years with multiple sclerosis. CDR3s include the opening cysteine and the closing phenylalanine or tryptophan. D genes are given only for firm matches. A clone size is listed for some rows: how often the clone was seen (once, few, many), or a class if it is expanded.

V gene,D gene,J gene,clone size,CDR3 protein,CDR3 DNA
TRBV27,NA,TRBJ2-7,NA,CASSSPTSSYEQYF,TGTGCCAGCAGTTCCCCGACCAGCTCCTACGAGCAGTACTTC
TRBV12-3/TRBV12-4,TRBD2,TRBJ2-1,NA,CASSWGGLGTYNEQFF,TGTGCCAGCAGCTGGGGGGGACTAGGAACCTACAATGAGCAGTTCTTC
TRBV5-6,TRBD1,TRBJ2-5,NA,CASSFRTGQMTQYF,TGTGCCAGCAGCTTCCGGACAGGGCAGATGACCCAGTACTTC
TRBV27,TRBD2,TRBJ2-1,NA,CASSFWPSGSSYNEQFF,TGTGCCAGCAGTTTTTGGCCTAGCGGGAGTTCCTACAATGAGCAGTTCTTC
TRBV5-8,TRBD2,TRBJ2-1,many,CASSFSSGSYNEQFF,TGTGCCAGCAGCTTCTCTAGCGGATCCTACAATGAGCAGTTCTTC
TRBV15,TRBD1,TRBJ1-2,once,CATSIGGGGYTF,TGTGCCACCAGCATAGGGGGCGGGGGCTACACCTTC
TRBV29-1,NA,TRBJ2-1,NA,CSASLSRDEQFF,TGCAGCGCTAGCCTGAGTAGGGACGAGCAGTTCTTC
TRBV29-1,NA,TRBJ2-3,NA,CSVRNTDTQYF,TGCAGCGTTCGCAACACAGATACGCAGTATTTT
TRBV7-9,NA,TRBJ2-1,NA,CASSLVYEQFF,TGTGCCAGCAGCTTAGTGTACGAGCAGTTCTTC
TRBV4-2,NA,TRBJ2-3,NA,CASSQEQAIGVTQYF,TGTGCCAGCAGCCAAGAACAGGCGATTGGGGTTACGCAGTATTTT
TRBV6-5,NA,TRBJ2-7,NA,CASSVSYSYEQYF,TGTGCCAGCAGTGTCAGTTACTCCTACGAGCAGTACTTC
TRBV7-2,NA,TRBJ2-7,few,CASSLQTQRAEQYF,TGTGCCAGCAGCTTACAGACCCAGCGAGCGGAGCAGTACTTC
TRBV7-9,NA,TRBJ2-5,NA,CASSLTDRSAEQYF,TGTGCCAGCAGCCTTACTGACAGGTCGGCAGAGCAGTACTTC
TRBV10-1,NA,TRBJ2-3,NA,CASSAQGTRSSDTQYF,TGCGCCAGCAGTGCACAGGGTACACGATCTTCAGATACGCAGTATTTT
TRBV20-1,NA,TRBJ2-7,few,CSLTRMGNEQYF,TGCTCCCTGACCAGGATGGGCAACGAGCAGTACTTC
TRBV29-1,TRBD2,TRBJ2-1,once,CSVASLAGNEQFF,TGCAGCGTTGCTTCACTAGCGGGGAATGAGCAGTTCTTC
TRBV5-1,NA,TRBJ2-3,NA,CASSLAPYTDTQYF,TGCGCCAGCAGCTTGGCACCCTACACAGATACGCAGTATTTT
TRBV7-8,TRBD1,TRBJ2-1,few,CASSDSPTGILLNEQFF,TGTGCCAGCAGCGATTCCCCGACAGGGATACTTCTTAATGAGCAGTTCTTC
TRBV6-2/TRBV6-3,TRBD2,TRBJ2-5,NA,CASSPGTSGSRGETQYF,TGTGCCAGCAGCCCAGGGACTAGCGGGAGTCGGGGAGAGACCCAGTACTTC
TRBV5-1,NA,TRBJ1-1,NA,CASSSTGTTNTEAFF,TGCGCCAGCAGCTCAACCGGGACTACTAACACTGAAGCTTTCTTT
TRBV20-1,TRBD1,TRBJ1-2,few,CSATDRGLYGYTF,TGCAGTGCAACCGACAGGGGACTATACGGCTACACCTTC
TRBV28,NA,TRBJ1-1,NA,CASKVPFRDTEAFF,TGTGCCAGCAAGGTGCCCTTCCGGGACACTGAAGCTTTCTTT
TRBV5-6,NA,TRBJ2-2,few,CASSLAGLMVELFF,TGTGCCAGCAGCTTGGCCGGGCTGATGGTGGAGCTGTTTTTT
TRBV29-1,TRBD2,TRBJ2-7,NA,CSVLAGLYEQYF,TGCAGCGTTCTAGCGGGTCTATACGAGCAGTACTTC